The source of this TCR beta chain is a study of control samples from healthy donors and cancer patients. Assay: immunoSEQ multiplex PCR; the TCRdb copy retains only in-frame clones and omits some. Altogether 77,000 or so clones are present, 90% to 95% being singletons, with the ten largest covering 15% to 19%. Germline CDR1 reads LGHNT; CDR2 reads FRNRAP. V trimming: 6 bases; J trimming: 4 bases; junction bases outside the gene matches: 5. CDR3 length: 13 residues. The source is a young man in good health. Sequencing was done on a sample of blood. The chain couples TRBV12-5 to TRBJ2-5; 7 nucleotides match TRBD1. CDR3 sequence: CASGGGQRETQYF. CDR3 nucleotides: TGTGCTAGTGGAGGGGGACAGAGAGAGACCCAGTACTTC. The whole variable domain, filled in from reference TRBV12-5 and TRBJ2-5, reads DARVTQTPRHKVTEMGQEVTMRCQPILGHNTVFWYRQTMMQGLELLAYFRNRAPLDDSGMPKDRFSAEMPDATLATLKIQPSEPRDSAVYFCASGGGQRETQYFGPGTRLLVL.